This TCR beta chain was retrieved from a study of patients and donors after allogeneic stem cell transplantation. A single record per CDR3 protein comes from TCRdb applying MiXCR to the RT-PCR reads. The sample gives some 960,000 distinct CDR3 sequences, approximately 19% of which show up once; around 5.5% is in the top ten. A few counts support this clonotype. Per the germline V gene, CDR1 is MGHRA and CDR2 is YSYEKL. This CDR3 is built from 15 residues. The V end was cut by 1 base, the J end by 4 bases, with 14 bases between. Sequencing was performed on blood, either unsorted or a sorted T cell fraction (not recorded which). The chain carries TRBV4-1 and TRBJ2-7, with D unresolved. The clonotype was recovered from a human donor who was either an allogeneic HSCT recipient or a stem cell or donor lymphocyte infusion donor (not recorded which). It is not recorded whose cells these are; they may come from a transplant donor. The CDR3 sequence is CASSQVGSHLYEQYF. The CDR3 bases are TGCGCCAGCAGCCAAGTTGGCAGCCACCTATACGAGCAGTACTTC.